These 25 T cell receptor beta chains originate from one sample sequenced in a study of blood T cell repertoires in COVID-19. Clones were read by immunoSEQ multiplex PCR, and TCRdb kept only the in-frame ones, dropping some. In the table there are hundreds of thousands of clones, approximately 90% of which are singletons. Sequencing input: PBMCs or T cells enriched from blood (not recorded which). The receptors come from a woman aged 40 to 49 who had recovered from COVID-19.

The chain couples TRBV6-2 or TRBV6-3 to TRBJ2-1, with a possible D match to TRBD2 (6 bases). Germline V CDR1 and CDR2: MNHEY, SVGEGT. V dropped 2 bases and J dropped 0 bases, with 11 bases sitting between them. The CDR3 is made up of 16 amino acids. This chain's CDR3 is CASSYALAPSYNEQFF. CDR3 sequence (DNA): TGTGCCAGCAGTTACGCGCTAGCGCCCTCCTACAATGAGCAGTTCTTC.

The chain joins TRBV19 to TRBJ2-2; a possible D gene is TRBD1 (5 bases). The CDR3 contains 15 residues. The ends were cut back, 1 base at V and 4 bases at J, with 10 bases in the middle. CDR1 is LNHDA and CDR2 is SQIVND in the germline V gene (reference sequence). CDR3 residues: CASSIASQGTGELFF. The CDR3 DNA follows: TGTGCCAGTAGTATAGCATCTCAGGGCACCGGGGAGCTGTTTTTT.

This CDR3 is CASNRGISYNEQFF. DNA of the CDR3: TGTGCCAGCAACCGCGGAATCTCCTACAATGAGCAGTTCTTC. The V call is TRBV27, the J call TRBJ2-1; D gene uncertain. Trimming removed 7 bases from V and 0 bases from J, with 10 bases in between. Germline lookup yields CDR1 MNHEY and CDR2 SMNVEV (reference sequence). This CDR3 has 14 residues.

This clone has a single count. This chain's CDR3 is CASSQWGGSTDTQYF. The CDR3 region has the DNA TGTGCCAGCAGCCAATGGGGGGGGAGCACAGATACGCAGTATTTT. J is TRBJ2-3 and V is TRBV3-1 (or the pseudogene TRBV3-2); 7 bases align to TRBD2. Germline values: CDR1 LGHDT, CDR2 YNNKEL (reference sequence). After removal of 2 bases from V and 0 bases from J, the junction contained 2 bases not matched to a gene. The CDR3 loop spans 15 amino acids.

The chain combines TRBV7-2 with TRBJ1-6, with D uncertain. Germline V gene data show CDR1 as SGHTA and CDR2 as FQGNSA. V gave up 2 bases and J gave up 0 bases, with 8 bases separating them. CDR3 length: 16 amino acids. The CDR3 nucleotides are TGTGCCAGCAGCTTACAGGCTATCTCCTATAATTCACCCCTCCACTTT. It encodes CASSLQAISYNSPLHF.

The chain has TRBV6-2 or TRBV6-3 and TRBJ1-5; TRBD1 matches 7 bases. The CDR3 contains 17 residues. V was clipped by 5 bases and J by 5 bases; unmatched bases: 15. CDR1 is MNHEY, CDR2 SVGEGT, per germline. The CDR3 DNA sequence: TGTGCCAGCAGTGACCCCTTACCAGGGGGTCGCGATCAGCCCCAGCATTTT. This encodes CASSDPLPGGRDQPQHF.

The V gene is TRBV24-1, the J gene TRBJ2-5; D not resolved. V lost 4 bases, J lost 2 bases, and 10 bases lay in between. The CDR3 runs 14 residues. From germline, CDR1 is KGHDR and CDR2 SFDVKD. The CDR3: CATSDPTIQETQYF. CDR3 nucleotide sequence: TGTGCCACCAGTGACCCTACCATACAAGAGACCCAGTACTTC.

The rearrangement joins TRBV5-4 to TRBJ2-3; 8 bases fit TRBD2. This CDR3 spans 15 amino acids. Germline V gene data show CDR1 as SGHNT and CDR2 as YYREEE (reference sequence). J gave up 1 base and V 4 bases, and 5 bases lay outside the gene matches. CDR3 region: CASSQRGPGTDTQYF. In DNA form, the CDR3 reads TGTGCCAGCAGCCAGCGGGGGCCGGGCACAGATACGCAGTATTTT.

The J gene is TRBJ1-2, the V gene TRBV28; TRBD1 aligns across 7 bases. The junction had 7 bases not matched to a gene; V was cut back by 5 bases and J by 4 bases. Germline values: CDR1 MDHEN, CDR2 SYDVKM. This CDR3 contains 14 residues. CDR3 bases: TGTGCCAGCAGTCTAGGACAGGATTCCTATGGCTACACCTTC. This codes for CASSLGQDSYGYTF.

The V gene is TRBV7-3, the J gene TRBJ1-1, with TRBD1 identical over 7 bases. This CDR3 is built from 16 residues. Trimming removed 4 bases from V and 4 bases from J; junction bases left unmatched: 12. CDR1 is SGHTA and CDR2 is FQGTGA in the germline V gene. The DNA for the CDR3 is TGTGCCAGCAGCTCACAGGGGCCAGTAGTGGGCACTGAAGCTTTCTTT. It specifies CASSSQGPVVGTEAFF.

The chain has TRBV7-6 and TRBJ2-5, with 7 bases lining up with TRBD1. Germline assignment: CDR1 SGHVS and CDR2 FNYEAQ. The CDR3 runs to 15 residues. The V segment lost 1 base and the J segment 2 bases; nucleotides outside the gene matches: 4. This CDR3 reads CASSLDRGFQETQYF. The CDR3 bases are TGTGCCAGCAGCTTAGACAGGGGCTTTCAAGAGACCCAGTACTTC.

This chain uses TRBV24-1 with TRBJ1-5, with 7 bases identical to TRBD1. The V segment lost 3 bases and the J segment 4 bases; nucleotides outside the gene matches: 5. The germline CDR1 and CDR2 sequences are KGHDR and SFDVKD. The CDR3 is made up of 15 amino acids. CDR3 loop: CATSDAGQWNQPQHF. CDR3 in DNA: TGTGCCACCAGTGATGCGGGACAGTGGAATCAGCCCCAGCATTTT.

The CDR3 DNA is TGTGCCAGTGGGGAAGGAGGATCCAATCAGCCCCAGCATTTT. This codes for CASGEGGSNQPQHF. V and J are TRBV19 and TRBJ1-5; D is undetermined. Germline V gives CDR1 LNHDA, CDR2 SQIVND (reference sequence). There are 14 residues in the CDR3. Trimming removed 8 bases at V and 3 bases at J, with 14 bases between.

The chain combines TRBV7-9 with TRBJ2-1; TRBD1 agrees at 8 bases. Germline assignment: CDR1 SEHNR and CDR2 FQNEAQ (reference sequence). V lost 2 bases to trimming and J lost 5 bases; unmatched junction nucleotides: 8. The CDR3 has 16 amino acids. CDR3 protein: CASSLSAGGAHNEQFF. CDR3 bases: TGTGCCAGCAGCTTATCAGCAGGGGGCGCCCACAATGAGCAGTTCTTC.

The CDR3 nucleotides are TGTGCCAGTAGTATTGGTGGGCAGGGGAATGGCTACACCTTC. It yields the protein CASSIGGQGNGYTF. The chain employs TRBV19 and TRBJ1-2; possible D gene TRBD1, 6 bases. V dropped 3 bases and J dropped 6 bases, with 14 bases sitting between them. CDR1 LNHDA and CDR2 SQIVND come from the germline V gene (reference sequence). This CDR3 has 14 residues.

The chain links TRBV11-3 to TRBJ2-5, with D possibly TRBD2 on 5 matching bases. This CDR3 region has 20 residues. CDR1 is SGHNT, CDR2 YENEEA, per germline. V shed 0 bases and J shed 0 bases, with 23 bases lying between them. The CDR3 reads CASSLELRTDPTENQETQYF. Here the CDR3 DNA reads TGTGCCAGCAGCTTAGAATTACGGACTGATCCGACGGAAAACCAAGAGACCCAGTACTTC.

The chain recombines TRBV19 with TRBJ1-2; 10 nucleotides align to TRBD1. V was clipped by 11 bases and J by 7 bases; unmatched bases: 13. Germline values: CDR1 LNHDA, CDR2 SQIVND (reference sequence). This CDR3 is built from 14 residues. CDR3 bases: TGTGCCGCGCGGGACAGGGGAGGAGGTACTGGCTACACCTTC. Residues: CAARDRGGGTGYTF.

The chain couples TRBV7-3 to TRBJ2-3; 7 bases agree with TRBD2. The CDR3 has 14 residues. Germline V gives CDR1 SGHTA, CDR2 FQGTGA. The V gene end was trimmed by 5 bases and the J gene end by 2 bases; junction bases not matched to a gene: 4. The CDR3 sequence: CASSQGLLTDTQYF. The CDR3, as DNA: TGTGCCAGCAGCCAGGGACTACTCACAGATACGCAGTATTTT.

V gene TRBV3-1 (or the pseudogene TRBV3-2) combines with J gene TRBJ2-2; the D gene is possibly TRBD1 (6 bases). The CDR3 loop spans 15 amino acids. In germline, CDR1 is LGHDT, CDR2 YNNKEL (reference sequence). Trimming took 0 bases from V and 6 from J, leaving 11 bases between them. The CDR3 DNA reads TGTGCCAGCAGCCAAGATCTTTCAGGGGCCGGGGAGCTGTTTTTT. Protein product: CASSQDLSGAGELFF.

The rearrangement joins TRBV28 to TRBJ1-5; TRBD1 matches 9 bases. Germline V gives CDR1 MDHEN, CDR2 SYDVKM. V lost 6 bases to trimming and J lost 9 bases; unmatched junction nucleotides: 15. This CDR3 is 16 amino acids long. CDR3 amino acids: CASSSLPGQGWLPQHF. The CDR3 bases are TGTGCCAGCAGCTCACTTCCGGGACAGGGATGGTTGCCCCAGCATTTT.

Turning to this clone: One junction end disagrees with the germline gene, perhaps due to a read error. This chain uses TRBV7-7 with TRBJ2-5; D is ambiguous. The CDR3 has 14 residues. Germline assignment: CDR1 SSHAT and CDR2 FNYEAQ (reference sequence). CDR3 protein: CASSPSGSQETQYF. CDR3 nucleotides: TGTGCTAGCAGCCCTAGTGGAAGCCAAGAGACCCAGTACTTC. The full variable domain, its missing parts supplied by reference TRBV7-7 and TRBJ2-5, is GAGVSQSPRYKVTKRGQDVTLRCDPISSHATLYWYQQALGQGPEFLTYFNYEAQPDKSGLPSDRFSAERPEGSISTLTIQRTEQRDSAMYRCASSPSGSQETQYFGPGTRLLVL.

The chain uses TRBV6-5 and TRBJ1-3; 10 bases agree with TRBD1. Trimming cost V 10 bases and J 7 bases; bases outside gene matches: 10. The CDR3 is 14 residues long. The V gene's germline CDR1 is MNHEY and CDR2 SVGAGI. CDR3 sequence reads: CANSAPGQGNTIYF. Written as DNA, the CDR3 is TGTGCCAACTCGGCGCCGGGACAGGGGAACACCATATATTTT.

The chain couples TRBV19 to TRBJ1-1; TRBD1 matches 7 bases. Germline V gives CDR1 LNHDA, CDR2 SQIVND (reference sequence). This CDR3 has 14 amino acids. V shed 4 bases, J shed 1 base, and the junction held 3 bases outside the gene matches. In DNA, the CDR3 is TGTGCCAGTAGTACAAGGGGGCCGAACACTGAAGCTTTCTTT. This gives the protein CASSTRGPNTEAFF.

V usage is TRBV9 and J usage is TRBJ1-2; perhaps TRBD1 as D (6 bases). Germline V gene lookup returns CDR1 SGDLS and CDR2 YYNGEE. V was shortened by 5 bases and J by 5 bases, with 13 bases between the two germline ends. This CDR3 has 13 residues. The CDR3 sequence: CASSRDTNYGYTF. The CDR3 coding sequence is TGTGCCAGCAGTCGGGACACCAATTATGGCTACACCTTC.

The chain joins TRBV18 to TRBJ2-7, with D perhaps matching TRBD1 (5 bases). The CDR3 totals 12 residues. V lost 4 bases, J lost 4 bases, and 8 bases lay in between. Germline lookup yields CDR1 KGHSH and CDR2 LQKENI. The CDR3 protein is CASSLKGYEQYF. The DNA of the CDR3 is TGTGCCAGCTCACTAAAGGGGTACGAGCAGTACTTC.